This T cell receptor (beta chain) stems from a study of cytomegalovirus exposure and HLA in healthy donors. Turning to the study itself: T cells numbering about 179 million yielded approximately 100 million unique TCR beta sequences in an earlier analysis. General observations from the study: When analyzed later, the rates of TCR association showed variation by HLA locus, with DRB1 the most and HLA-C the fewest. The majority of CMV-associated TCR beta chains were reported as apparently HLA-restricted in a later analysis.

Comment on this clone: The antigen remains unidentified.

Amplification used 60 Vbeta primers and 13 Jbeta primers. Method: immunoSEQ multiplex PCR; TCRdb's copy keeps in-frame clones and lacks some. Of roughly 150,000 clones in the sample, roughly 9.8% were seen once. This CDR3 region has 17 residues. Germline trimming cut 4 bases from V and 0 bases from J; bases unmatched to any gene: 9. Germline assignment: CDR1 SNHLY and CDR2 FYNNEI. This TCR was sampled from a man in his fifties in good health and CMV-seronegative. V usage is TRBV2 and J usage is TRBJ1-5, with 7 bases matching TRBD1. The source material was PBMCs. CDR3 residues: CASSVESGQYSNQPQHF. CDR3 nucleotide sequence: TGTGCCAGCAGTGTAGAGTCGGGACAGTATAGCAATCAGCCCCAGCATTTT.